The subject of this entry is one T cell receptor beta chain. The data originate from a study of blood T cell repertoires in COVID-19. Study overall: T cells, B-cell-depleted T cells, or PBMCs provided the cDNA or gDNA that served as material.

TCRdb keeps only in-frame clones here, not all; method: immunoSEQ multiplex PCR. Seen here are approximately 150,000 clones, approximately 83% observed once, and the top ten hold 10% to 15%. The clonotype was recovered from a man between 65 and 79 years old who had recovered from COVID-19. The sequenced sample was peripheral blood.

The CDR3 coding sequence is TGCGCCAGCAGCCCCCTCTCTAGCGGGATGGGCACAGATACGCAGTATTTT. This gives the protein CASSPLSSGMGTDTQYF. The chain combines TRBV5-1 with TRBJ2-3; TRBD2 agrees at 9 bases. Trimming took 4 bases from V and 1 from J; bases not matched to a gene: 10. The CDR3 is 17 amino acids. Looked up from germline, CDR1 is SGHRS and CDR2 is YFSETQ.